The TCR beta chain under discussion was sequenced for a study of control samples from healthy donors and cancer patients. Clones were sequenced by immunoSEQ multiplex PCR, and TCRdb holds only the in-frame ones, with some missing. This table holds 100,000 to 150,000 clones, about 90% found once. Germline V gene sequence: CDR1 PRHDT, CDR2 FYEKMQ (reference sequence). CDR3 length: 13 residues. V lost 5 bases to trimming and J lost 3 bases, with 10 bases between them. Sequenced material: blood. This TCR came from a woman in her forties or fifties in good health. The V gene is TRBV13, the J gene TRBJ1-1; tentatively, D is TRBD1 (6 bases). CDR3 DNA: TGTGCCAGCAGCCTGCAGGGGTACACTGAAGCTTTCTTT. Protein: CASSLQGYTEAFF.